The next 29 T cell receptor beta chains were all read from a single sample in a study of cytomegalovirus exposure and HLA in healthy donors. The PCR made use of 60 Vbeta and 13 Jbeta primers. Data came from immunoSEQ multiplex PCR; TCRdb stores just in-frame clones and leaves some out. In the table there are about 200,000 clones, about 88% of which are singletons. Sequenced: PBMCs. These receptors came from a woman in her thirties in good health and CMV-seronegative.

The V and J genes are TRBV19 and TRBJ2-6, with TRBD1 matching over 7 bases. From germline, CDR1 is LNHDA and CDR2 SQIVND (reference sequence). The CDR3 length is 15 residues. V lost 5 bases and J lost 2; bases outside the gene matches: 3. CDR3 nucleotide sequence: TGTGCCAGTAGTTCCGACAGGGCTGGGGCCAACGTCCTGACTTTC. Protein sequence: CASSSDRAGANVLTF. Full variable domain (missing parts from reference TRBV19 and TRBJ2-6): DGGITQSPKYLFRKEGQNVTLSCEQNLNHDAMYWYRQDPGQGLRLIYYSQIVNDFQKGDIAEGYSVSREKKESFPLTVTSAQKNPTAFYLCASSSDRAGANVLTFGAGSRLTVL.

For the CDR3, the DNA is TGTGCCAGCAGCTTTAGAGGGGCAGGGGATTACAATGAGCAGTTCTTC. Protein: CASSFRGAGDYNEQFF. The chain combines TRBV7-9 with TRBJ2-1; a possible D gene is TRBD1 (6 bases). The germline V and J ends were trimmed by 3 bases and 4 bases, with 16 bases remaining between them. This CDR3 region has 16 residues. Germline values: CDR1 SEHNR, CDR2 FQNEAQ (reference sequence).

This clone showed up just a few times. The genes are TRBV19 and TRBJ1-5; D is perhaps TRBD1 (5 bases). Germline V gene sequence: CDR1 LNHDA, CDR2 SQIVND (reference sequence). Trimming took 4 bases from V and 1 from J, leaving 8 bases between them. The CDR3 covers 14 residues. The CDR3 region is CASSKSGSNQPQHF. The CDR3 region has the DNA TGTGCCAGTAGTAAGTCAGGGAGCAATCAGCCCCAGCATTTT. The entire variable domain, with the rest obtained from reference TRBV19 and TRBJ1-5, is as follows: DGGITQSPKYLFRKEGQNVTLSCEQNLNHDAMYWYRQDPGQGLRLIYYSQIVNDFQKGDIAEGYSVSREKKESFPLTVTSAQKNPTAFYLCASSKSGSNQPQHFGDGTRLSIL.

This clone was found a few times. V gene TRBV29-1 combines with J gene TRBJ2-2; D might be TRBD1 (6 bases). Trimming cost V 2 bases and J 3 bases, with 10 bases left between them. Germline V gene data show CDR1 as SQVTM and CDR2 as ANQGSEA. The CDR3 is 14 amino acids. CDR3 residues: CSVEQGRYTGELFF. CDR3 in DNA: TGCAGCGTTGAACAGGGGCGTTACACCGGGGAGCTGTTTTTT.

The chain combines TRBV5-1 with TRBJ2-2; 7 bases are shared with TRBD1. Germline trimming cut 0 bases from V and 5 bases from J; bases unmatched to any gene: 10. The germline gives CDR1 SGHRS, CDR2 YFSETQ. This CDR3 is built from 17 residues. The CDR3 is CASSLANLGGKTGELFF. As DNA, the CDR3 is TGCGCCAGCAGCTTGGCCAATTTAGGGGGCAAAACCGGGGAGCTGTTTTTT.

The V call is TRBV27, the J call TRBJ2-1; TRBD2 matches 10 bases. CDR1 MNHEY and CDR2 SMNVEV come from the germline V gene (reference sequence). CDR3 length: 14 amino acids. V lost 9 bases to trimming and J lost 7 bases; unmatched junction nucleotides: 9. CDR3 sequence reads: CASALAGEGNEQFF. CDR3 coding DNA: TGTGCCAGTGCCCTAGCGGGAGAAGGAAATGAGCAGTTCTTC.

This chain joins TRBV25-1 and TRBJ2-7; D might be TRBD2 (6 bases). The CDR3 spans 15 residues. The germline gives CDR1 MGHDK, CDR2 SYGVNS. V shed 6 bases and J shed 4 bases, with 19 bases lying between them. The CDR3: CASRRAGRNSYEQYF. CDR3 DNA sequence: TGTGCCAGCAGGAGGGCGGGACGGAATAGTTACGAGCAGTACTTC.

This chain uses TRBV18 with TRBJ2-1; D might be TRBD2 (6 bases). The germline V gene encodes CDR1 KGHSH and CDR2 LQKENI. Trimming took off 10 bases at V and 8 bases at J, with 18 bases between the two ends. This CDR3 region has 13 residues. CDR3 DNA sequence: TGTGCCACCCGGGCGGAGGGTCCGCATGAGCAGTTCTTC. It specifies CATRAEGPHEQFF.

The chain links TRBV11-2 to TRBJ2-1, with a weak D call TRBD1 (5 bases). Germline CDR1 and CDR2: SGHAT and FQNNGV. CDR3 length: 15 residues. V was cut by 1 base and J by 2 bases, with 9 bases left in between. CDR3 sequence (DNA): TGTGCCAGCAGCTTAGGTTCAGGGACCTACAATGAGCAGTTCTTC. Translated: CASSLGSGTYNEQFF.

This clone was seen once. The rearrangement joins TRBV2 to TRBJ2-1, with TRBD2 identical over 9 bases. Germline V gene data show CDR1 as SNHLY and CDR2 as FYNNEI. V lost 5 bases to trimming and J lost 4 bases; unmatched junction nucleotides: 6. The CDR3 is 15 amino acids. Here the CDR3 DNA reads TGTGCCAGCAGTCCCACTAGCGGGTTTTACAATGAGCAGTTCTTC. Residues: CASSPTSGFYNEQFF.

This rearrangement joins TRBV9 to TRBJ2-2; 10 bases line up with TRBD2. The CDR3 is 16 residues long. CDR1 and CDR2 from the germline V gene are SGDLS and YYNGEE. With 0 bases clipped from V and 7 bases from J, the junction kept 6 bases outside the gene matches. CDR3 amino acids: CASSVEGLAGDGELFF. DNA of the CDR3: TGTGCCAGCAGCGTAGAGGGTCTAGCGGGAGACGGGGAGCTGTTTTTT.

The gene calls are TRBV5-1 and TRBJ1-4; 10 bases align to TRBD1. With 7 bases clipped from V and 6 bases from J, the junction kept 0 bases outside the gene matches. In germline, CDR1 is SGHRS, CDR2 YFSETQ. The CDR3 runs 12 residues. CDR3 sequence (DNA): TGCGCCAGCGGACAGGGGGATGAAAAACTGTTTTTT. Encoded protein: CASGQGDEKLFF.

The V call is TRBV29-1, the J call TRBJ2-7; possibly TRBD1 for D (6 bases). This CDR3 spans 12 amino acids. The V gene lost 7 bases and the J gene lost 5 bases, with 15 bases spanning the gap. Germline V lookup: CDR1 SQVTM, CDR2 ANQGSEA. The CDR3 DNA reads TGCAGCGCAAAGGACAGCCGGCACGAGCAGTACTTC. This codes for CSAKDSRHEQYF.

This clone has just one count. This chain links TRBV27 with TRBJ1-1; 7 positions agree with TRBD1. The CDR3 length is 13 residues. With 4 bases clipped from V and 4 bases from J, the junction kept 3 bases outside the gene matches. Germline V gene lookup returns CDR1 MNHEY and CDR2 SMNVEV (reference sequence). CDR3 DNA sequence: TGTGCCAGCAGTTCGAACAGGGGCACTGAAGCTTTCTTT. This encodes CASSSNRGTEAFF.

The chain links TRBV11-2 to TRBJ1-6; 8 nucleotides line up with TRBD1. The germline V gene encodes CDR1 SGHAT and CDR2 FQNNGV. V lost 4 bases, J lost 10 bases, and 12 bases stayed unmatched. This CDR3 has 16 amino acids. CDR3 sequence reads: CASSSGQGKGKSPLHF. The DNA for the CDR3 is TGTGCCAGCAGCTCAGGACAGGGAAAGGGGAAATCACCCCTCCACTTT.

V usage is TRBV6-1 and J usage is TRBJ2-7; possibly TRBD1 for D (6 bases). V was cut by 2 bases and J by 7 bases, with 12 bases left in between. This CDR3 spans 13 amino acids. Germline CDR1 is MNHNS and CDR2 is SASEGT. The CDR3 nucleotides are TGTGCCAGCAGTGAAACAGGGTCAGGGGAGCAGTACTTC. The encoded protein is CASSETGSGEQYF.

The chain combines TRBV15 with TRBJ2-5; D gene uncertain. With 8 bases removed from V and 5 bases from J, the gap between germline ends came to 12 bases. The CDR3 length is 12 residues. CDR1 is LNHNV and CDR2 is YYDKDF in the germline V gene (reference sequence). The CDR3 loop reads CATQLHGETQYF. CDR3 nucleotides: TGTGCCACCCAACTCCACGGGGAGACCCAGTACTTC.

This sequence joins TRBV5-1 and TRBJ2-1; 9 bases are shared with TRBD2. Per the germline V gene, CDR1 is SGHRS and CDR2 is YFSETQ. V was pared by 2 bases and J by 10 bases, with 10 bases of the junction left unmatched. The CDR3 is 15 amino acids. CDR3 nucleotide sequence: TGCGCCAGCAGCTTATTAAGCGGGGGGCCGGGAGAGCAGTTCTTC. Amino acids: CASSLLSGGPGEQFF.

The V and J genes are TRBV5-8 and TRBJ2-7; possibly TRBD1 for D (5 bases). This CDR3 has 15 amino acids. Germline assignment: CDR1 SGHTS and CDR2 YDEGEE. Trimming cost V 4 bases and J 6 bases, with 20 bases left between them. CDR3: CASSPYRQGMVEQYF. The CDR3 DNA follows: TGTGCCAGCAGCCCCTACCGTCAGGGTATGGTCGAGCAGTACTTC.

This clone came up a few times. The genes are TRBV9 and TRBJ2-1, with TRBD2 matching 14 bases. The germline CDR1 and CDR2 sequences are SGDLS and YYNGEE. The V and J ends lost 3 bases and 10 bases, in that order; junction bases with no gene match: 9. The CDR3 is made up of 16 amino acids. As DNA, the CDR3 is TGTGCCAGCAGCGCCCGACTAGCGGGAGGGCCGGGGGAGCAGTTCTTC. Translated, it gives CASSARLAGGPGEQFF.

This chain uses TRBV7-6 with TRBJ1-1, with TRBD1 matching over 7 bases. The CDR3 sequence is 13 residues long. CDR1 and CDR2 (germline): SGHVS, FNYEAQ. With V trimmed by 4 bases and J by 1 base, 0 bases remained unmatched. CDR3 bases: TGTGCCAGCAGCTCAGGGGGGAACACTGAAGCTTTCTTT. It codes for CASSSGGNTEAFF. The variable domain in full, with the rest retrieved from reference TRBV7-6 and TRBJ1-1, is GAGVSQSPRYKVTKRGQDVALRCDPISGHVSLYWYRQALGQGPEFLTYFNYEAQQDKSGLPNDRFSAERPEGSISTLTIQRTEQRDSAMYRCASSSGGNTEAFFGQGTRLTVV.

The gene calls are TRBV7-9 and TRBJ1-5; D ambiguous. Germline V gene data show CDR1 as SEHNR and CDR2 as FQNEAQ (reference sequence). V dropped 3 bases and J dropped 3 bases, with 9 bases sitting between them. This CDR3 is 14 amino acids long. In DNA, the CDR3 is TGTGCCAGCAGCTTCGACGGGTTCAATCAGCCCCAGCATTTT. It specifies CASSFDGFNQPQHF.

This clone has more than one count but fewer than ten. V gene TRBV2 combines with J gene TRBJ2-7; no reliable D call. V dropped 2 bases and J dropped 0 bases, with 5 bases sitting between them. Germline V lookup: CDR1 SNHLY, CDR2 FYNNEI. The length of the CDR3 is 13 residues. CDR3 loop: CASSEPSSYEQYF. The CDR3 DNA reads as TGTGCCAGCAGTGAACCGAGCTCCTACGAGCAGTACTTC.

This chain joins TRBV28 and TRBJ1-1; 7 bases align to TRBD1. From germline, CDR1 is MDHEN and CDR2 SYDVKM. This CDR3 region has 15 residues. After removal of 7 bases from V and 0 bases from J, the junction contained 8 bases not matched to a gene. The CDR3 DNA is TGTGCCAGCATAAGTCCGGGACAGATGAACACTGAAGCTTTCTTT. Its translation is CASISPGQMNTEAFF.

The rearrangement links TRBV5-1 to TRBJ1-2; 8 bases line up with TRBD1. Germline assignment: CDR1 SGHRS and CDR2 YFSETQ. The J segment lost 3 bases and the V segment lost 0 bases, leaving 4 bases of the junction unmatched. This CDR3 spans 15 amino acids. The CDR3 nucleotides read TGCGCCAGCAGCTTGGAACAGGGGGTCGACTATGGCTACACCTTC. This codes for CASSLEQGVDYGYTF.

The chain uses TRBV28 and TRBJ2-7; TRBD2 matches at 7 bases. The ends lost 6 bases at V and 0 bases at J; junction bases unmatched: 8. The length of the CDR3 is 15 residues. CDR1 and CDR2 from the germline V gene are MDHEN and SYDVKM. CDR3 nucleotide sequence: TGTGCCAGCAGGAGACTAGCCGCTAGCTCCTACGAGCAGTACTTC. Its protein product is CASRRLAASSYEQYF.

The chain is built from TRBV5-1 and TRBJ2-3; 7 bases line up with TRBD2. V dropped 0 bases and J dropped 3; count of bases not matched to a gene: 7. This CDR3 is built from 16 residues. CDR1 is SGHRS and CDR2 is YFSETQ in the germline V gene. The CDR3 coding sequence is TGCGCCAGCAGCTTGGGGGGAGGGAGTGGAACAGATACGCAGTATTTT. Residues: CASSLGGGSGTDTQYF. Combining the CDR3 with reference TRBV5-1 and TRBJ2-3 gives the whole variable domain KAGVTQTPRYLIKTRGQQVTLSCSPISGHRSVSWYQQTPGQGLQFLFEYFSETQRNKGNFPGRFSGRQFSNSRSEMNVSTLELGDSALYLCASSLGGGSGTDTQYFGPGTRLTVL.

V usage is TRBV11-2 and J usage is TRBJ1-4; 7 bases line up with TRBD1. The V gene end was trimmed by 8 bases and the J gene end by 7 bases; junction bases not matched to a gene: 19. This CDR3 has 17 amino acids. Germline assignment: CDR1 SGHAT and CDR2 FQNNGV. As DNA, the CDR3 is TGTGCCAGCGCCAGACAGGGTACGAGTCTTACGGGTGAAAAACTGTTTTTT. This encodes CASARQGTSLTGEKLFF.

The rearrangement joins TRBV10-3 to TRBJ2-2; 10 bases line up with TRBD2. V trimming: 10 bases; J trimming: 6 bases; junction bases outside the gene matches: 14. CDR3 length equals 16 residues. Germline V CDR1 and CDR2: ENHRY, SYGVKD. CDR3 amino acids: CATGLADPFDPGELFF. CDR3 bases: TGTGCCACCGGACTAGCGGATCCCTTTGACCCCGGGGAGCTGTTTTTT.